This T cell receptor (beta chain) is drawn from a study of blood T cells in healthy people across ages. The study, taken as a whole, reports: With naive T cell percentage, TCR beta diversity showed a strong correlation.

Germline CDR1 SGHDN, CDR2 FVKESK. This CDR3 contains 13 residues. V dropped 1 base and J dropped 7 bases, with 8 bases sitting between them. A second about 7 to 12 cycle PCR used barcoded and J-beta primers. Every single cDNA molecule received a tag from a template-switch adaptor with 12 random nucleotides. TCRdb fed the 5' RACE reads into MiXCR, producing one record per CDR3 protein. The sample yields roughly 800,000 distinct CDR3 sequences, about 48% seen once. The total RNA that was extracted per sample amounted to at least 5.5 micrograms. Remarks on this clonotype: The antigen is not known.

The rearrangement links TRBV14 to TRBJ2-1, with D uncertain. The clonotype was recovered from an older man in good health. The specimen was blood. Here the CDR3 DNA reads TGTGCCAGCAGCCAAGTAGTGGGTAATGAGCAGTTCTTC. Translation: CASSQVVGNEQFF.